This passage covers 9 T cell receptor beta chains from one sample sequenced in a study of T cells after yellow fever vaccination. TCRdb reprocessed the 5' RACE reads via MiXCR and lists one record per CDR3 protein. The sample has about 73,000 distinct CDR3 sequences; roughly 7.4% are singletons. The input for sequencing was CD8+ T cells sorted from PBMCs, taken on the day of the yellow fever booster vaccination. The receptor source for this set is a man in his thirties or forties who received the YFV17D yellow fever vaccine.

This clonotype appeared a few times. The chain recombines TRBV29-1 with TRBJ1-3; D remains ambiguous. There are 14 residues in the CDR3. Per germline, CDR1 SQVTM and CDR2 ANQGSEA. Trimming shortened V by 0 bases and J by 0 bases, and 6 bases separated the two germline ends. The CDR3 DNA follows: TGCAGCGTTGAAGAGGGCGGCTCTGGAAACACCATATATTTT. Translated: CSVEEGGSGNTIYF.

This clonotype was counted a few times. The chain is built from TRBV19 and TRBJ2-2; 8 bases match TRBD2. The germline V gene has CDR1 LNHDA and CDR2 SQIVND (reference sequence). The CDR3 has 16 residues. V dropped 1 base and J dropped 1; count of bases not matched to a gene: 2. CDR3 loop: CASSIGGLENTGELFF. The CDR3 nucleotides are TGTGCCAGTAGTATAGGGGGACTAGAGAACACCGGGGAGCTGTTTTTT.

This clonotype was seen only a few times. This rearrangement joins TRBV29-1 to TRBJ2-7, with TRBD2 identical over 14 bases. Germline V gene lookup returns CDR1 SQVTM and CDR2 ANQGSEA. The CDR3 consists of 14 residues. Unmatched junction bases numbered 5, after V lost 2 bases and J lost 8 bases. CDR3 nucleotides: TGCAGCGTTGAATGGGGGACTAGCGGGAGCCAGCAGTACTTC. Its translation: CSVEWGTSGSQQYF.

This clonotype was found many times. This rearrangement joins TRBV5-6 to TRBJ2-4, with D possibly TRBD2 on 6 matching bases. This CDR3 comprises 14 residues. The V gene lost 5 bases and the J gene lost 5 bases, with 14 bases spanning the gap. CDR1 and CDR2 (germline): SGHDT, YYEEEE. CDR3 nucleotide sequence: TGTGCCAGCAGATATTCAGGAGGGGAAAACATTCAGTACTTC. This translates into CASRYSGGENIQYF.

The J gene is TRBJ2-7, the V gene TRBV5-1; D gene unclear. Germline V gene lookup returns CDR1 SGHRS and CDR2 YFSETQ. This CDR3 is 14 amino acids long. Deletions cut 2 bases from V and 0 bases from J, with 9 bases between. The CDR3 region is CASSLGPGSYEQYF. DNA for the CDR3: TGCGCCAGCAGCTTAGGACCGGGCTCCTACGAGCAGTACTTC. Together with reference TRBV5-1 and TRBJ2-7, the CDR3 gives the full variable domain: KAGVTQTPRYLIKTRGQQVTLSCSPISGHRSVSWYQQTPGQGLQFLFEYFSETQRNKGNFPGRFSGRQFSNSRSEMNVSTLELGDSALYLCASSLGPGSYEQYFGPGTRLTVT.

The count of this clonotype is one. The CDR3, as DNA: TGTGCCAGTAGTATAGTGGCCAGAGCGAACACTGAAGCTTTCTTT. It specifies CASSIVARANTEAFF. The chain has TRBV19 and TRBJ1-1, with D uncertain. Deletions cut 1 base from V and 1 base from J, with 10 bases between. The CDR3 runs to 15 residues. Germline CDR1 LNHDA, CDR2 SQIVND (reference sequence).

This clonotype occurred many times. The chain combines TRBV19 with TRBJ2-1; TRBD2 is a possible D gene (6 bases). Germline CDR1 LNHDA, CDR2 SQIVND (reference sequence). V was clipped by 7 bases and J by 2 bases, with 12 bases between them. This CDR3 is 14 amino acids long. CDR3 sequence (DNA): TGTGCCAGTAAGCCGGGACTCCCCTACAATGAGCAGTTCTTC. Translation gives CASKPGLPYNEQFF.

The J gene is TRBJ2-1, the V gene TRBV20-1, with D unresolved. Germline CDR1 DFQATT, CDR2 SNEGSKA (reference sequence). V shed 1 base and J shed 4 bases, with 14 bases lying between them. This CDR3 is 15 amino acids long. CDR3 nucleotides: TGCAGTGCTAGAGGTTCCCCACTGATGTACAATGAGCAGTTCTTC. Encoded protein: CSARGSPLMYNEQFF.

The table lists this clonotype with a few counts. The rearrangement links TRBV4-3 to TRBJ2-1; 7 bases fit TRBD2. The CDR3 consists of 15 residues. Germline lookup yields CDR1 LGHNA and CDR2 YSLEER. Trimming cost V 4 bases and J 0 bases; bases outside gene matches: 3. Here the CDR3 reads CASSLERDSYNEQFF. CDR3 DNA sequence: TGCGCCAGCAGCCTGGAGCGGGACTCCTACAATGAGCAGTTCTTC.